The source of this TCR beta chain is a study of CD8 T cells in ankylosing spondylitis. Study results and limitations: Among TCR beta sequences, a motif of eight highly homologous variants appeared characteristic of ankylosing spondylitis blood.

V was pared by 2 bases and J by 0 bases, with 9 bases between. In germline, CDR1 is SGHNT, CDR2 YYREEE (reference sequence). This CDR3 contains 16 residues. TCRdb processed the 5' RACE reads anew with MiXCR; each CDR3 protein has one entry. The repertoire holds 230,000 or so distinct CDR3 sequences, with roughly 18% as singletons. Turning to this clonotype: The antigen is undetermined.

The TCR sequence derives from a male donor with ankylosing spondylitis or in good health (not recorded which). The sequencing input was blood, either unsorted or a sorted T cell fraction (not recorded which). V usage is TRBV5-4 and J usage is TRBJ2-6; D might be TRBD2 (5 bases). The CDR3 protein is CASSLRDFSGANVLTF. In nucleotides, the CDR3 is TGTGCCAGCAGCTTACGGGATTTCTCTGGGGCCAACGTCCTGACTTTC.